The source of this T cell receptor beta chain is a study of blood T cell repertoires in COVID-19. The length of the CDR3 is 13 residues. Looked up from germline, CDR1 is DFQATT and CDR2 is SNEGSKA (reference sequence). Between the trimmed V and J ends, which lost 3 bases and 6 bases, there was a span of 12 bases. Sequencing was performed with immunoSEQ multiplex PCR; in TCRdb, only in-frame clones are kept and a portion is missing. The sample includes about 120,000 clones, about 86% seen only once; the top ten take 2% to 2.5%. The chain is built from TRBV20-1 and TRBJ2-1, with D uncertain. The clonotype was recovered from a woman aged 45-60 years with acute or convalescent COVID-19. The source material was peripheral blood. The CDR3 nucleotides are TGCAGTGCTAGTAGGCTCCCGGGCAATGAGCAGTTCTTC. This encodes CSASRLPGNEQFF.